Listed below are T cell receptor beta chains from one sample, sequenced in a study of cytomegalovirus exposure and HLA in healthy donors. Using immunoSEQ multiplex PCR, the repertoire was profiled, and TCRdb retains in-frame clones only, with some absent. This sample has tens of thousands of clones, with around 80% found just once. Sequences were obtained from PBMCs. The receptor set was obtained from a woman aged 40 to 49 in good health and CMV-seropositive. Both conserved end residues are part of each CDR3. The order of the fields is D gene, V gene, J gene, clone size, CDR3 DNA, CDR3 protein. The D gene is left open where the match is weak. Part of the rows lack a size; the others show once, few, many or a class for expanded clones.

.	TRBV6-4	TRBJ2-3	few	TGTGCCAGCAGTGAAACAGGGCTCACAGATACGCAGTATTTT	CASSETGLTDTQYF
TRBD1	TRBV5-1	TRBJ1-1	.	TGCGCCAGCAAAGATTTACAGGGGGGCACTGAAGCTTTCTTT	CASKDLQGGTEAFF
.	TRBV30	TRBJ1-4	.	TGTGCCTGGAGTCTTCCCACGGGGGAAGGCGAAAAACTGTTTTTT	CAWSLPTGEGEKLFF
.	TRBV4-1	TRBJ2-2	.	TGCGCCAGCAGCCACTCAGCGAACACCGGGGAGCTGTTTTTT	CASSHSANTGELFF
.	TRBV11-2	TRBJ2-7	.	TGTGCCAGCAGCTTAGGGCCGGGGAAGGGCCCGTCCTACGAGCAGTACTTC	CASSLGPGKGPSYEQYF
.	TRBV6-6	TRBJ2-7	.	TGTGCCAGCACAAAAAACCCACAGGGCTCCTACGAGCAGTACTTC	CASTKNPQGSYEQYF
.	TRBV5-4	TRBJ2-2	.	TGTGCCAGCAGCTGGGGGGGCATGAACACCGGGGAGCTGTTTTTT	CASSWGGMNTGELFF
TRBD1	TRBV12-5	TRBJ1-2	.	TGTGCTAGTGGTTTGGGGGACAGGCGGGACTATGGCTACACCTTC	CASGLGDRRDYGYTF
TRBD1	TRBV11-3	TRBJ2-3	.	TGTGCCAGCAGCTCGGGACAGGGAACTACAGATACGCAGTATTTT	CASSSGQGTTDTQYF
.	TRBV6-5	TRBJ2-7	.	TGTGCCAGCAGTAATACAGGTCTCAGGACCGAGCAGTATTTC	CASSNTGLRTEQYF
.	TRBV7-6	TRBJ2-1	.	TGTGCCAGCAGTGGGGGGTTTTACAATGAGCAGTTCTTC	CASSGGFYNEQFF
.	TRBV7-9	TRBJ2-7	few	TGTGCCAGCAGCTTAGTTTGGAGCTCCTACGAGCAGTACTTC	CASSLVWSSYEQYF
.	TRBV18	TRBJ2-7	.	TGTGCCAGCTCACCCCAGGGGGGCGAGCAGTACTTC	CASSPQGGEQYF